This TCR beta chain was sequenced in a study of HIV-infected children after antiretroviral therapy interruption (dated by TCRdb to about 2019). The study in broad terms: The study included eight children, four on planned treatment interruption and four on continuous treatment, and all eight had a CD4+ count above 500 and a viral load below 50 copies/ml. Alongside measurements of thymic output, the study compared TCR repertoires of children on planned treatment interruption with TCR repertoires of children on continuous antiretroviral treatment. For the continuous-treatment arm, samples from the corresponding weeks 0, 48 and 150 were analyzed. A median age of approximately 9.8 years was recorded in the interruption group, and a median age of 8 years was recorded in the continuous treatment group. Samples from the interruption arm were taken at week 0, at week 12, at the end of interruption (week 24 or 48), and about 3 years after the study ended. Recorded exposure to EBV and CMV was present in most of the participating children. Overall study outcomes, separate from this receptor: The sorted CD45RA+ naive cells might contain minor non-naive CD45RA+ populations, such as EMRA or stem memory cells. The naive CD4+ Gini coefficient rose by the end of treatment interruption, suggesting clonal expansion, and returned to baseline by 3 years. In naive CD4+ repertoires of PTI patients, CDR3 sharing between time points fell after interruption began; many sequences were shared between end of interruption and 3 years later. The low number of patients is a limitation and the data should be interpreted with caution.

V is pared back by 10 bases and J by 10 bases, with 25 bases lying between the germline termini. Inclusive of the bounding cysteine and phenylalanine, the CDR3 is 14 residues long. The CDR3 DNA has 42 bases and is translated from base 1. The germline V gene supplies CDR1 MNHEY and CDR2 SVGAGI. The protocol used for the library was 3' RACE. TCR libraries were constructed from RNA with a 3' RACE protocol that used unique molecular identifiers to correct for PCR amplification bias. Amplicon libraries were pooled in groups of up to 12 and sequenced on an Illumina MiSeq using v2 2x250 paired-end chemistry. Per the authors' processing: Decombinator was used to process the reads, assigning V and J genes and CDR3 and applying barcode-based correction of errors and PCR bias. Before the Gini coefficient was calculated with the R ineq package, repertoires were subsampled to the same depth. GLIPH, Hamming distance and a shared triplet metric were used to assess CDR3 similarity. The public reads were reprocessed in TCRdb via fastp at Q25 and MiXCR, keeping in-frame beta chains. A single entry per CDR3 protein holds the most common genes and DNA from its merged rows. Clone size and V and J calls follow TCRdb, not the original study. The sample table contains about 86,000 distinct CDR3 sequences; only one count was recorded for about 6.9% of them. Of the sample, roughly 1% is held by the ten largest clones.

This clonotype was counted ten times or more. No cognate antigen has been identified for it. Qualities for individual bases were not recorded, and no much larger clone is one base off. The treatment or condition label here, explained by the study, means: PENTA 11 planned treatment interruption arm or continuous ART arm. The participants, all children from the United Kingdom aged 2 to 15 years, had been on at least three-drug ART for a minimum of 24 weeks. Cryopreserved PBMCs containing at least 5 million viable cells were needed, and a few candidate patients were excluded because their viable PBMC yield was low. Using a FACSAria III cell sorter, naive CD4+ CD45RA+ CD45RO- T cells were FACS-sorted out of thawed PBMCs. Sorted cells were fixed, and RNA was extracted using the RNeasy FFPE kit followed by the RNeasy Micro kit.

The starting material was CD45RA+ CD4+ T cells from PBMCs, pooled from several time points, obtained from a donor given antiretroviral therapy, either interrupted or continuous. The cell subset or site tag for this specimen amounts to: naive CD4+ CD45RA+ CD45RO- T cells. The V and J segments used are TRBV6-5 and TRBJ1-2; the D gene is possibly TRBD1, with 5 bases matching. This TCR derives from a pool of human donors with HIV. The DNA sequence is as follows: TGTGCCACCACTAGAGGACAAGGGAACGGGGTCTACACCTTC. Its product reads: CATTRGQGNGVYTF.